This T cell receptor (beta chain) originates from a study of CD8 T cells in Susac syndrome. The germline CDR1 and CDR2 sequences are SEHNR and FQNEAQ (reference sequence). CDR3 length: 11 amino acids. V lost 4 bases to trimming and J lost 7 bases, with 7 bases between them. CD8+ and CD4+ T cells taken from blood had their TCR beta sequenced. Through negative isolation, CD4+ and CD8+ T cells were obtained, while TEMRA cells were enriched using FACS. Random hexamers were used to reverse transcribe roughly 0.45 to 1 ug of RNA. By means of immunoSEQ multiplex PCR, TCR beta CDR3 spanning 54 Vbeta and 13 Jbeta underwent amplification. In TCRdb, the immunoSEQ multiplex PCR reads were re-called with MiXCR into one record per CDR3 protein. The sample has 130,000 to 150,000 distinct CDR3 sequences, approximately 94% seen once; the top ten hold around 0.08%.

The sample taken for sequencing was CD4+ T cells from PBMCs. This sequence was found in a human donor in good health. The rearrangement links TRBV7-9 to TRBJ1-1; D not certain. CDR3 sequence: CASSSPGEAFF. In nucleotides, the CDR3 is TGTGCCAGCAGCTCACCTGGTGAAGCTTTCTTT.